The 28 T cell receptor beta chains presented below share a single source sample, sequenced in a study of CD8 T cells in ankylosing spondylitis. TCRdb recomputed calls from the 5' RACE reads with MiXCR, one row per CDR3 protein. The sample shows a few hundred thousand distinct CDR3 sequences, about 10% of them seen only once. The sample was blood, either unsorted or a sorted T cell fraction (not recorded which). All receptors derive from a male donor with ankylosing spondylitis or in good health (not recorded which).

The gene calls are TRBV3-1 and TRBJ2-1; TRBD2 aligns across 8 bases. Trimming cost V 0 bases and J 0 bases; bases outside gene matches: 16. The CDR3 is 21 amino acids. Germline loops: CDR1 LGHDT, CDR2 YNNKEL (reference sequence). DNA of the CDR3: TGTGCCAGCAGCCAAGAGTCCTCTCTAGCGGGCTTTTTCCGCTCCTACAATGAGCAGTTCTTC. Translating gives CASSQESSLAGFFRSYNEQFF.

Many counts were recorded for this clonotype. The rearrangement joins TRBV20-1 to TRBJ2-2, with 10 bases fitting TRBD2. The CDR3 is 16 residues long. V shed 1 base, J shed 3 bases, and the junction held 5 bases outside the gene matches. CDR1 and CDR2 from the germline V gene are DFQATT and SNEGSKA (reference sequence). The CDR3 is CSARVSLAGDTGELFF. The DNA for the CDR3 is TGCAGTGCTAGAGTTAGTCTAGCGGGAGACACCGGGGAGCTGTTTTTT.

The rearrangement links TRBV13 to TRBJ2-1, with TRBD1 matching over 8 bases. V shed 1 base and J 7 bases; nucleotides not matched to a gene: 9. The CDR3 is made up of 16 amino acids. Germline CDR1 reads PRHDT; CDR2 reads FYEKMQ (reference sequence). This CDR3 is CASSLAVGRGLNEQFF. DNA for the CDR3: TGTGCCAGCAGCTTAGCCGTCGGCAGGGGGCTGAATGAGCAGTTCTTC.

Only a few counts were recorded for this clonotype. The chain uses TRBV5-6 and TRBJ1-2; D ambiguous. Germline V gene lookup returns CDR1 SGHDT and CDR2 YYEEEE. This CDR3 contains 11 residues. Trimming stripped 4 bases from V and 5 bases from J, with 6 bases between. This CDR3 reads CASSRRYGYTF. In DNA, the CDR3 is TGTGCCAGCAGCCGGAGATATGGCTACACCTTC.

The sample holds many counts of this clonotype. This chain links TRBV5-6 with TRBJ1-1; D might be TRBD1 (5 bases). V shed 3 bases and J shed 7 bases, with 10 bases lying between them. Germline values: CDR1 SGHDT, CDR2 YYEEEE. The CDR3 covers 12 residues. CDR3 region: CASSYRQIEAFF. The CDR3 nucleotides are TGTGCCAGCAGCTACAGACAGATTGAAGCTTTCTTT.

This clonotype was counted ten times or more. This sequence joins TRBV29-1 and TRBJ2-5, with no clear D. The germline CDR1 and CDR2 sequences are SQVTM and ANQGSEA. The CDR3 consists of 11 residues. The V end was cut by 6 bases, the J end by 5 bases, with 10 bases between. Here the CDR3 reads CSVLGRETQYF. The CDR3 region has the DNA TGCAGCGTGTTAGGTCGGGAGACCCAGTACTTC.

This rearrangement joins TRBV12-3 or TRBV12-4 to TRBJ2-3; 7 positions match TRBD1. The V segment lost 8 bases and the J segment 0 bases; nucleotides outside the gene matches: 23. The CDR3 contains 20 residues. The CDR3 here is CASAAEGARYPITSTDTQYF. The CDR3 DNA follows: TGTGCCAGCGCGGCCGAGGGGGCCAGATATCCGATCACTAGCACAGATACGCAGTATTTT.

There are a few counts of this clonotype. V is TRBV24-1 and J is TRBJ2-2; 14 bases match TRBD2. Germline values: CDR1 KGHDR, CDR2 SFDVKD. This CDR3 comprises 16 residues. V lost 9 bases to trimming and J lost 6 bases; unmatched junction nucleotides: 8. This CDR3 is CATEGLAGEDAGELFF. Written as DNA, the CDR3 is TGTGCCACCGAGGGACTAGCGGGAGAGGATGCCGGGGAGCTGTTTTTT.

This clonotype has at least ten counts. The rearrangement links TRBV7-2 to TRBJ2-5, with 8 bases that match TRBD2. Trimming at V came to 5 bases and at J to 2 bases, leaving 7 bases not matched to a gene. The CDR3 totals 15 residues. Germline V gene lookup returns CDR1 SGHTA and CDR2 FQGNSA. The DNA of the CDR3 is TGTGCCAGCAGCCGAAGAGCGGGGGAGCAAGAGACCCAGTACTTC. Residues: CASSRRAGEQETQYF.

This chain uses TRBV7-3 with TRBJ2-2; a weak D match, TRBD1 (5 bases). CDR1 and CDR2 from the germline V gene are SGHTA and FQGTGA. The CDR3 consists of 16 residues. The V end was cut by 0 bases, the J end by 0 bases, with 8 bases between. CDR3 coding DNA: TGTGCCAGCAGCTTAACGACAGCCGCGAACACCGGGGAGCTGTTTTTT. Translating it yields CASSLTTAANTGELFF.

This clonotype was observed a handful of times. V is TRBV6-1 and J is TRBJ1-1; possible D gene TRBD1, 6 bases. V was shortened by 6 bases and J by 10 bases, with 18 bases between the two germline ends. This CDR3 is 13 amino acids long. CDR1 is MNHNS and CDR2 is SASEGT in the germline V gene. This chain's CDR3 is CASSPGHSSRAFF. As DNA, the CDR3 is TGTGCCAGCAGCCCGGGACACAGTTCGCGAGCTTTCTTT.

At least ten counts were recorded for this clonotype. The chain employs TRBV5-1 and TRBJ2-5; 9 bases line up with TRBD1. The CDR3 is 14 amino acids. CDR1 and CDR2 (germline): SGHRS, YFSETQ. Unmatched junction bases numbered 3, after V lost 2 bases and J lost 4 bases. The CDR3 nucleotides are TGCGCCAGCAGCTTACAGGGGGCGCCAGAGACCCAGTACTTC. It is translated as CASSLQGAPETQYF.

This clonotype has more than one count but fewer than ten. This chain joins TRBV5-1 and TRBJ1-1, with 7 bases aligning to TRBD1. Trimming cost V 4 bases and J 4 bases; bases outside gene matches: 7. The germline CDR1 and CDR2 sequences are SGHRS and YFSETQ. The CDR3 runs 14 residues. The DNA for the CDR3 is TGCGCCAGCAGCCCGATACAGGGGAGCACTGAAGCTTTCTTT. Translation: CASSPIQGSTEAFF.

The sample holds many counts of this clonotype. This rearrangement joins TRBV5-1 to TRBJ2-3, with D hard to call. The germline V gene has CDR1 SGHRS and CDR2 YFSETQ. V gave up 4 bases and J gave up 15 bases, with 21 bases separating them. The CDR3 loop spans 13 amino acids. The CDR3 protein is CASSKDTQSGRYF. As DNA, the CDR3 is TGCGCCAGCAGCAAAGACACCCAATCCGGCAGATATTTT.

This clonotype was counted ten times or more. The CDR3 sequence: CASSPRLERDEQYF. CDR3 sequence (DNA): TGTGCCAGCAGCCCCAGACTAGAGAGGGACGAGCAGTACTTC. The chain uses TRBV3-1 and TRBJ2-7; a weak D match, TRBD2 (6 bases). This CDR3 spans 14 amino acids. Germline CDR1 LGHDT, CDR2 YNNKEL (reference sequence). V lost 4 bases and J lost 5, with 15 bases in between.

This clonotype was seen ten or more times. The chain is built from TRBV7-8 and TRBJ2-1, with TRBD2 matching over 7 bases. Germline-derived CDR1 and CDR2 are SGHVS and FQNEAQ. The CDR3 loop spans 14 amino acids. V trimming: 6 bases; J trimming: 9 bases; junction bases outside the gene matches: 11. CDR3 bases: TGTGCCAGCAGTCCCAAGCGGGGCTTGGGTGAGCAGTTCTTC. It translates to CASSPKRGLGEQFF. Using reference TRBV7-8 and TRBJ2-1 for the parts outside the CDR3, the full variable domain is GAGVSQSPRYKVAKRGQDVALRCDPISGHVSLFWYQQALGQGPEFLTYFQNEAQLDKSGLPSDRFFAERPEGSVSTLKIQRTQQEDSAVYLCASSPKRGLGEQFFGPGTRLTVL.

This clonotype occurred many times. The gene calls are TRBV5-1 and TRBJ1-5; 7 nucleotides agree with TRBD1. The CDR3 runs 14 residues. From germline, CDR1 is SGHRS and CDR2 YFSETQ. The junction had 3 bases not matched to a gene; V was cut back by 4 bases and J by 2 bases. The CDR3 DNA reads TGCGCCAGCAGCCCAGACAGGGGCAATCAGCCCCAGCATTTT. Protein sequence: CASSPDRGNQPQHF.

This clonotype was counted a few times. The chain carries TRBV28 and TRBJ1-5; D remains ambiguous. V was pared by 3 bases and J by 4 bases, with 13 bases between. Germline V gene lookup returns CDR1 MDHEN and CDR2 SYDVKM. The CDR3 runs 15 residues. Here the CDR3 DNA reads TGTGCCAGCAGTTTTACGGACTTTGGGAATCAGCCCCAGCATTTT. This codes for CASSFTDFGNQPQHF. Filled out from reference TRBV28 and TRBJ1-5, the complete variable domain reads DVKVTQSSRYLVKRTGEKVFLECVQDMDHENMFWYRQDPGLGLRLIYFSYDVKMKEKGDIPEGYSVSREKKERFSLILESASTNQTSMYLCASSFTDFGNQPQHFGDGTRLSIL.

The rearrangement links TRBV20-1 to TRBJ1-3, with D tentatively TRBD1 (5 bases). The V gene's germline CDR1 is DFQATT and CDR2 SNEGSKA (reference sequence). This CDR3 region has 14 residues. The germline V and J ends were trimmed by 6 bases and 4 bases, with 16 bases remaining between them. CDR3 sequence (DNA): TGCAGTGCCGCCGCAGGGAGTAGGGGAAACACCATATATTTT. This codes for CSAAAGSRGNTIYF.

The gene calls are TRBV7-8 and TRBJ2-7; TRBD2 matches 8 bases. Unmatched junction bases numbered 9, after V lost 5 bases and J lost 0 bases. CDR3 length: 16 residues. Germline CDR1 SGHVS, CDR2 FQNEAQ. Here the CDR3 DNA reads TGTGCCAGCAGCCCCCCGTTAGCGGGAAGCTCCTACGAGCAGTACTTC. Translating gives CASSPPLAGSSYEQYF.

This clonotype showed up many times. This chain joins TRBV24-1 and TRBJ2-3; TRBD2 matches at 11 bases. The length of the CDR3 is 16 residues. V dropped 3 bases and J dropped 2; count of bases not matched to a gene: 3. Germline loops: CDR1 KGHDR, CDR2 SFDVKD. The CDR3 DNA follows: TGTGCCACCAGTGATCCTAGCGGGGGGAACACAGATACGCAGTATTTT. This sequence encodes CATSDPSGGNTDTQYF.

The chain joins TRBV28 to TRBJ2-1; tentatively, D is TRBD1 (6 bases). The V end was cut by 7 bases, the J end by 8 bases, with 9 bases between. The CDR3 loop spans 11 amino acids. Per the germline V gene, CDR1 is MDHEN and CDR2 is SYDVKM. CDR3 in DNA: TGTGCCAGCATGGGGGCAGATGAGCAGTTCTTC. Translated, it gives CASMGADEQFF.

Only a few counts were recorded for this clonotype. A read error may explain this, as a much larger clone is one base away. This sequence joins TRBV12-3 or TRBV12-4 and TRBJ1-4; the match to TRBD1 covers 9 bases. The CDR3 spans 14 residues. The CDR3: CANSSGTGNEKLFF. CDR3 nucleotide sequence: TGTGCCAACAGTTCCGGGACAGGGAATGAAAAACTGTTTTTT.

In its sample, this clonotype was seen many times. The V gene is TRBV5-1, the J gene TRBJ2-7; TRBD1 agrees at 9 bases. The V gene end was trimmed by 4 bases and the J gene end by 0 bases; junction bases not matched to a gene: 8. Per the germline V gene, CDR1 is SGHRS and CDR2 is YFSETQ. The length of the CDR3 is 16 residues. The CDR3, as DNA: TGCGCCAGCAGCAAAGGACAGGGGAAGGGCTCCTACGAGCAGTACTTC. Amino acid sequence: CASSKGQGKGSYEQYF.

V is TRBV2 and J is TRBJ2-3; TRBD2 matches 8 bases. Germline CDR1 is SNHLY and CDR2 is FYNNEI. This CDR3 has 13 residues. With 5 bases clipped from V and 5 bases from J, the junction kept 3 bases outside the gene matches. CDR3 nucleotide sequence: TGTGCCAGCAGTACTAGCGGTGGAGATACGCAGTATTTT. This codes for CASSTSGGDTQYF.

In this sample, this clonotype turned up many times. The J gene is TRBJ2-1, the V gene TRBV3-1; the D gene could be TRBD1 or TRBD2 (5 bases each). V was trimmed by 2 bases and J by 8 bases, leaving 16 bases between them. This CDR3 comprises 15 residues. The germline V gene has CDR1 LGHDT and CDR2 YNNKEL (reference sequence). CDR3 sequence: CASSQSGTPGDEQFF. The CDR3 DNA reads TGTGCCAGCAGCCAATCGGGGACCCCCGGGGATGAGCAGTTCTTC.

The V and J genes are TRBV7-9 and TRBJ2-2, with 8 nucleotides matching TRBD1. V shed 6 bases and J 7 bases; nucleotides not matched to a gene: 13. This CDR3 region has 16 residues. CDR1 SEHNR and CDR2 FQNEAQ come from the germline V gene (reference sequence). The CDR3 DNA is TGTGCCAGCAGTCCCCCCCGACAGGGGAGTGACGGGGAGCTGTTTTTT. Amino acids: CASSPPRQGSDGELFF.

The chain joins TRBV12-3 or TRBV12-4 to TRBJ2-3; D gene unclear. Trimming stripped 3 bases from V and 2 bases from J, with 9 bases between. The CDR3 is 14 residues long. The CDR3 here is CASSFIQPTDTQYF. The CDR3 nucleotides read TGTGCCAGCAGTTTCATTCAGCCCACAGATACGCAGTATTTT.